These 13 T cell receptor beta chains originate from one sample sequenced in a study of a mutant IDH1 vaccine in newly diagnosed glioma. Sequencing used immunoSEQ multiplex PCR; TCRdb keeps in-frame clones, though not all of them. The sample includes 100,000 to 120,000 clones, about nine tenths of them seen just once. For these TCRs, the target antigens are not known. The sample's time point: week 11, during vaccination. In every dose of vaccine, 300 ug of mutant IDH1 20-mer peptide was given alongside topical imiquimod. The sample here was PBMCs, taken from a glioma patient whose treatment included an IDH1 peptide vaccine. The receptors were gathered from a woman aged 45-65 years with glioma.

This rearrangement joins TRBV7-8 to TRBJ1-4, with D perhaps TRBD1 (5 bases). V lost 5 bases to trimming and J lost 2 bases, with 15 bases between them. The CDR3 is 16 amino acids. The germline CDR1 and CDR2 sequences are SGHVS and FQNEAQ. CDR3 amino acids: CASSPLRAGTNEKLFF. For the CDR3, the DNA is TGTGCCAGCAGCCCCCTGAGGGCAGGGACTAATGAAAAACTGTTTTTT.

V and J are TRBV28 and TRBJ2-5; D is perhaps TRBD1 (6 bases). Germline loops: CDR1 MDHEN, CDR2 SYDVKM. V dropped 6 bases and J dropped 5 bases, with 13 bases sitting between them. The CDR3 consists of 13 residues. The CDR3 loop is CASREQGQETQYF. CDR3 bases: TGTGCCAGCAGAGAACAGGGCCAGGAGACCCAGTACTTC.

The V call is TRBV7-3, the J call TRBJ2-1, with D hard to call. Germline V gene lookup returns CDR1 SGHTA and CDR2 FQGTGA. This CDR3 comprises 16 residues. Trimming cost V 5 bases and J 0 bases, with 14 bases left between them. CDR3 loop: CASSPEGSNSYNEQFF. In DNA, the CDR3 is TGTGCCAGCAGCCCCGAAGGCTCCAACTCCTACAATGAGCAGTTCTTC.

This chain connects TRBV21-1 to TRBJ2-2; TRBD2 is the table's D call, not checked against the DNA. TRBV21-1 is reported as a pseudogene. The CDR3 contains 18 residues. As DNA, the CDR3 is TGTGCCAGCAGCAATAATGAGCGGGAGGAGTCGAACACCGGGGAGCTGTTTTTT. Amino acids: CASSNNEREESNTGELFF.

The rearrangement uses TRBV7-3 and TRBJ2-3; maybe TRBD2 (6 bases). Trimming removed 1 base from V and 2 bases from J, with 16 bases in between. The CDR3 length is 17 residues. CDR1 and CDR2 from the germline V gene are SGHTA and FQGTGA. The CDR3 DNA sequence: TGTGCCAGCAGCTTAAAGGAGGTGAGCGGGTTCACAGATACGCAGTATTTT. This gives the protein CASSLKEVSGFTDTQYF.

The CDR3 reads CASSPLQTSGRNEQFF. CDR3 in DNA: TGTGCCAGCAGTCCTCTCCAGACTAGCGGGAGGAATGAGCAGTTCTTC. The rearrangement joins TRBV27 to TRBJ2-1; 13 nucleotides match TRBD2. The ends lost 5 bases at V and 7 bases at J; junction bases unmatched: 8. CDR3 length: 16 residues. The germline V gene has CDR1 MNHEY and CDR2 SMNVEV (reference sequence).

This chain uses TRBV18 with TRBJ1-1; D unresolved. Looked up from germline, CDR1 is KGHSH and CDR2 is LQKENI. The CDR3 is 13 residues long. The V end lost 3 bases, the J end lost 1 base, and 6 bases lay between the germline ends. DNA for the CDR3: TGTGCCAGCTCACCTGGGGAGAACACTGAAGCTTTCTTT. Its protein product is CASSPGENTEAFF.

This chain connects TRBV2 to TRBJ1-1; D is possibly TRBD1 (6 bases). CDR1 is SNHLY and CDR2 is FYNNEI in the germline V gene. Trimming removed 7 bases from V and 1 base from J, with 13 bases in between. This CDR3 comprises 14 residues. The CDR3 spells CASTLGGANTEAFF. As DNA, the CDR3 is TGTGCCAGCACCCTGGGGGGGGCGAACACTGAAGCTTTCTTT.

This sequence joins TRBV6-1 and TRBJ2-7, with 10 bases lining up with TRBD1. Germline V gives CDR1 MNHNS, CDR2 SASEGT. V lost 5 bases to trimming and J lost 5 bases; unmatched junction nucleotides: 3. This CDR3 has 13 residues. The CDR3 protein is CASSTGTGDEQYF. The CDR3 DNA is TGTGCCAGCAGTACCGGGACAGGGGACGAGCAGTACTTC.

J is TRBJ2-2 and V is TRBV4-1, with 7 bases matching TRBD2. Trimming at V came to 4 bases and at J to 4 bases, leaving 9 bases not matched to a gene. CDR1 is MGHRA and CDR2 is YSYEKL in the germline V gene. The length of the CDR3 is 16 residues. The CDR3 region is CASSPRGSGSTGELFF. The CDR3 region has the DNA TGCGCCAGCAGCCCCCGGGGTAGCGGGTCCACCGGGGAGCTGTTTTTT.

CDR3 DNA: TGTGCCAGCAGCTTGGGGACCACCTACGAGCAGTACTTC. Encoded protein: CASSLGTTYEQYF. The rearrangement uses TRBV5-4 and TRBJ2-7; D gene ambiguous. The germline CDR1 and CDR2 sequences are SGHNT and YYREEE (reference sequence). V lost 0 bases to trimming and J lost 2 bases, with 6 bases between them. This CDR3 has 13 amino acids.

The chain has TRBV7-9 and TRBJ2-7, with 8 bases lining up with TRBD1. CDR1 is SEHNR and CDR2 is FQNEAQ in the germline V gene (reference sequence). The CDR3 consists of 16 residues. The junction had 9 bases not matched to a gene; V was cut back by 5 bases and J by 0 bases. The CDR3 sequence is CASSPPIGQGSYEQYF. The CDR3 DNA follows: TGTGCCAGCAGCCCTCCGATAGGACAGGGCTCCTACGAGCAGTACTTC.

The chain carries TRBV7-2 and TRBJ1-1; possibly TRBD1 for D (5 bases). CDR1 is SGHTA, CDR2 FQGNSA, per germline. The CDR3 extends over 14 amino acids. V was clipped by 7 bases and J by 4 bases, with 16 bases between them. For the CDR3, the DNA is TGTGCCAGCAACATAGTGGGGGGAGGCACTGAAGCTTTCTTT. It translates to CASNIVGGGTEAFF.